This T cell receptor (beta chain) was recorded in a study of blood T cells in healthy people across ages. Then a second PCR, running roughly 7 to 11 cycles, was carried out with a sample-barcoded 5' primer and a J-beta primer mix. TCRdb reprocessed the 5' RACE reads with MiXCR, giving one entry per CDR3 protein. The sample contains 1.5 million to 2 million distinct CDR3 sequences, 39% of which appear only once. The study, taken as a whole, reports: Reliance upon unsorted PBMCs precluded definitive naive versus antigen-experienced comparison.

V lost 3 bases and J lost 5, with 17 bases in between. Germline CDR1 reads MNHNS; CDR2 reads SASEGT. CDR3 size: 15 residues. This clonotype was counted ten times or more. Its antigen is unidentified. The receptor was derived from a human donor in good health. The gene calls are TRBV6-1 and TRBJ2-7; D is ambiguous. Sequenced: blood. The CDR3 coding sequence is TGTGCCAGCAGTGAGGGCCCCCGCGATACCCACGAGCAGTACTTC. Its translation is CASSEGPRDTHEQYF.